A selection of T cell receptor beta chains follows, all from one sample in a study of blood T cell repertoires in COVID-19. Repertoires were generated with immunoSEQ multiplex PCR, while TCRdb's copy carries only in-frame clones and drops some. This table holds 200,000 to 300,000 clones, roughly 79% found once. The sample comprised peripheral blood. All receptors derive from an elderly woman with COVID-19, enrolled during active disease. Each CDR3 is given with its conserved first and last residue. The order of the fields is V gene, J gene, clone size, D gene, CDR3 protein, CDR3 DNA. D genes are given only for firm matches. Size is stated for part of the rows, as once, few or many counts, or as a class when the clone is expanded.

>TRBV18|TRBJ1-5|few|-
CASSPQALPGGNQPQHF
TGTGCCAGCTCACCACAGGCCCTTCCAGGGGGCAATCAGCCCCAGCATTTT
>TRBV29-1|TRBJ1-4|-|-
CSVLNSNEKLFF
TGCAGCGTGCTGAACTCTAATGAAAAACTGTTTTTT
>TRBV28|TRBJ1-1|few|-
CASSSSEAFF
TGTGCCAGTAGCTCTTCGGAGGCTTTCTTT
>TRBV2|TRBJ1-1|-|-
CASSGEANTEAFF
TGTGCCAGCAGCGGGGAAGCGAACACTGAAGCTTTCTTT
>TRBV20-1|TRBJ2-2|few|-
CSASFGGGRELFF
TGCAGTGCTAGTTTCGGTGGGGGCCGGGAGCTGTTTTTT
>TRBV4-1|TRBJ1-3|-|TRBD1
CASSQDPGQGISGNTIYF
TGCGCCAGCAGCCAAGATCCGGGACAGGGAATCTCTGGAAACACCATATATTTT
>TRBV3-1/TRBV3-2|TRBJ2-1|-|TRBD2
CASSQEGLAGTSYNEQFF
TGTGCCAGCAGCCAAGAGGGACTAGCGGGAACCTCCTACAATGAGCAGTTCTTC
>TRBV6-6|TRBJ1-2|-|-
CASSGAAYGYTF
TGTGCCAGCAGTGGGGCAGCCTATGGCTACACCTTC
>TRBV6-6|TRBJ1-2|once|-
CASSRSETAGYYGYTF
TGTGCCAGCAGTCGATCAGAGACAGCCGGGTACTATGGCTACACCTTC
>TRBV5-6|TRBJ1-2|-|TRBD1
CASSWGQGAPYGYTF
TGTGCCAGCAGCTGGGGACAGGGGGCTCCTTATGGCTACACCTTC
>TRBV5-6|TRBJ1-2|-|-
CASSVAGAGRGYTF
TGTGCCAGCAGCGTTGCCGGTGCGGGCCGAGGCTACACCTTC
>TRBV5-1|TRBJ2-1|-|-
CASNLPPNNEQFF
TGCGCCAGCAACCTACCACCCAACAATGAGCAGTTCTTC
>TRBV28|TRBJ1-4|-|TRBD1
CASTDRGEKLFF
TGTGCCAGCACAGACAGGGGTGAAAAACTGTTTTTT
>TRBV30|TRBJ1-1|few|TRBD1
CAWARTGGSEAFF
TGTGCCTGGGCTAGGACAGGGGGTAGTGAAGCTTTCTTT
>TRBV6-5|TRBJ2-2|few|TRBD1
CASSPGQGNTGELFF
TGTGCCAGCAGCCCGGGACAGGGTAACACCGGGGAGCTGTTTTTT
>TRBV19|TRBJ1-5|many|TRBD1
CASQGESWPQHF
TGTGCCAGTCAGGGGGAGAGTTGGCCCCAGCATTTT
>TRBV4-2|TRBJ2-3|-|TRBD2
CASSAGTTISTTQYF
TGTGCCAGCAGCGCCGGGACTACCATTTCGACGACGCAGTATTTT
>TRBV3-1/TRBV3-2|TRBJ2-5|-|-
CASSLFTGKETQYF
TGTGCCAGCAGCCTCTTTACGGGAAAGGAGACCCAGTACTTC
>TRBV5-1|TRBJ1-1|-|-
CASSPGGMNTEAFF
TGCGCCAGCAGCCCGGGAGGGATGAACACTGAAGCTTTCTTT
>TRBV15|TRBJ1-2|once|-
CATQGSDPYGYTF
TGTGCCACTCAGGGTTCTGACCCCTATGGCTACACCTTC
>TRBV5-1|TRBJ2-1|once|-
CASSLSSSAVAYNEQFF
TGCGCCAGCAGCCTCTCTAGTTCCGCGGTCGCCTACAATGAGCAGTTCTTC
>TRBV7-3|TRBJ2-1|-|-
CASSLEGGFYNEQFF
TGTGCCAGCAGCTTAGAAGGCGGGTTCTACAATGAGCAGTTCTTC
>TRBV11-2|TRBJ2-1|-|-
CASSLAPPRDTYNEQFF
TGTGCCAGCAGCTTAGCTCCCCCACGGGACACTTACAATGAGCAGTTCTTC
>TRBV3-1/TRBV3-2|TRBJ1-1|-|-
CASSQPGENTEAFF
TGTGCCAGCAGCCAACCAGGGGAGAACACTGAAGCTTTCTTT
>TRBV7-2|TRBJ1-2|few|TRBD1
CASSLVSGQGNYGYTF
TGTGCCAGCAGCTTAGTGTCGGGACAGGGGAACTATGGCTACACCTTC
>TRBV3-1/TRBV3-2|TRBJ2-1|-|TRBD2
CASSQDSQRTSGTYNEQFF
TGTGCCAGCAGCCAAGATTCCCAGCGGACTAGCGGGACCTACAATGAGCAGTTCTTC
>TRBV19|TRBJ1-4|-|TRBD1
CASRDRGGNEKLFF
TGTGCCAGTAGGGACAGGGGAGGTAATGAAAAACTGTTTTTT
>TRBV5-1|TRBJ1-1|-|-
CASSLGGANTEAFF
TGCGCCAGCAGCTTGGGCGGAGCGAACACTGAGGCTTTCTTT
>TRBV7-3|TRBJ2-5|-|TRBD2
CASASGNQETQYF
TGTGCCAGCGCTAGCGGGAACCAAGAGACCCAGTACTTC
>TRBV6-5|TRBJ1-6|-|-
CASSSPVRSPLHF
TGTGCCAGCAGTTCCCCGGTGCGGTCACCCCTCCACTTT
>TRBV28|TRBJ2-1|-|-
CASRDSRGKNEQFF
TGTGCCAGCCGGGACTCCAGAGGTAAGAATGAGCAGTTCTTC
>TRBV7-2|TRBJ2-7|-|-
CASSWGGRSSYEQYF
TGTGCCAGCAGCTGGGGAGGACGGAGCTCCTACGAGCAGTACTTC
>TRBV24-1|TRBJ2-2|-|-
CATNQGPNTGELFF
TGTGCCACCAACCAGGGGCCGAACACCGGGGAGCTGTTTTTT
>TRBV5-1|TRBJ2-6|-|-
CASSLGTLAASGANVLTF
TGCGCCAGCAGCTTGGGGACACTGGCAGCCTCTGGGGCCAACGTCCTGACTTTC
>TRBV19|TRBJ1-1|-|TRBD1
CASRPTGRTNEAFF
TGTGCCAGTAGACCGACAGGGAGGACGAACGAAGCTTTCTTT
>TRBV24-1|TRBJ2-5|-|TRBD1
CATSDRDRVDQETQYF
TGTGCCACCAGTGACAGGGACAGGGTGGACCAAGAGACCCAGTACTTC
>TRBV7-3|TRBJ1-1|-|-
CASSLYGRGTEAFF
TGTGCCAGCAGCTTATACGGCCGAGGCACTGAAGCTTTCTTT
>TRBV18|TRBJ2-5|-|-
CASSLSGETQYF
TGTGCCAGCTCACTCTCCGGTGAGACCCAGTACTTC
>TRBV3-1/TRBV3-2|TRBJ2-5|-|TRBD2
CASSQVPKVLGLERETQYF
TGTGCCAGCAGCCAAGTACCCAAGGTTTTGGGACTAGAACGGGAGACCCAGTACTTC
>TRBV11-1|TRBJ1-3|-|-
CASSLNRLSSGNTIYF
TGTGCCAGCAGCTTAAACCGCCTCAGCTCTGGAAACACCATATATTTT
>TRBV5-4|TRBJ2-7|-|TRBD2
CASQMGGAYEQYF
TGTGCCTCCCAAATGGGGGGGGCCTACGAGCAGTACTTC
>TRBV27|TRBJ2-7|-|-
CASSPEGRQASEKQYF
TGTGCCAGCAGCCCAGAGGGCCGCCAAGCATCTGAAAAGCAGTACTTC
>TRBV4-2|TRBJ1-6|-|-
CASSQDRSSPLHF
TGTGCCAGCAGCCAAGATAGAAGTTCACCCCTCCACTTT
>TRBV20-1|TRBJ1-1|-|-
CSAEGNTEAFF
TGCAGTGCTGAGGGGAACACTGAAGCTTTCTTT
>TRBV19|TRBJ2-5|-|TRBD1
CASSTGVETQYF
TGTGCCAGTAGCACAGGGGTGGAGACCCAGTACTTC
>TRBV28|TRBJ1-6|-|TRBD1
CASSGGQGAYNSPLHF
TGTGCCAGCAGTGGGGGACAGGGGGCGTATAATTCACCCCTCCACTTT